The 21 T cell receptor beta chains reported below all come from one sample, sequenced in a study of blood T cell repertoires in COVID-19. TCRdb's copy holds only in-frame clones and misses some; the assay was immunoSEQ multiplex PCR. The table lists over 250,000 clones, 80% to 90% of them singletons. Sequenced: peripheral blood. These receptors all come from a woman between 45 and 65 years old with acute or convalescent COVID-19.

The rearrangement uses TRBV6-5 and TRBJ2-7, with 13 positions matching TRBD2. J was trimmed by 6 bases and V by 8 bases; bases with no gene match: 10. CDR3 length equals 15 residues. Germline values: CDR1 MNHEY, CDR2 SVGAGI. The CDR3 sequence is CASRTSGRAYSEQYF. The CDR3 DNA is TGTGCCAGCCGAACTAGCGGGAGGGCCTATTCCGAGCAGTACTTC.

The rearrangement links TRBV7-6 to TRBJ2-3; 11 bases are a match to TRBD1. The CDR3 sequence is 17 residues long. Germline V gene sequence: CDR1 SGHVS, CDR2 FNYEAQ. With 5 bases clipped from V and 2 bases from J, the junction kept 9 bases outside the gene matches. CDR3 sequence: CASSPIWDRGSTDTQYF. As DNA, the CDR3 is TGTGCCAGCAGCCCCATATGGGACAGGGGGTCCACAGATACGCAGTATTTT.

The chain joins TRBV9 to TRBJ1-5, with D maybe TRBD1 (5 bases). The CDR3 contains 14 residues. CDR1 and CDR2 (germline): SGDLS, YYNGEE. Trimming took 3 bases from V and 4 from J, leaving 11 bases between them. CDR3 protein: CASSAGIANQPQHF. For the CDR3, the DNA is TGTGCCAGCAGCGCAGGGATCGCTAATCAGCCCCAGCATTTT.

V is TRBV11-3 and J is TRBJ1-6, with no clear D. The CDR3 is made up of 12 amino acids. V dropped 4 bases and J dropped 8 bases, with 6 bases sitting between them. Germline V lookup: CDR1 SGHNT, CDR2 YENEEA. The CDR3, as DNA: TGTGCCAGCAGCTCCTTTTATTCACCCCTCCACTTT. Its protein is CASSSFYSPLHF.

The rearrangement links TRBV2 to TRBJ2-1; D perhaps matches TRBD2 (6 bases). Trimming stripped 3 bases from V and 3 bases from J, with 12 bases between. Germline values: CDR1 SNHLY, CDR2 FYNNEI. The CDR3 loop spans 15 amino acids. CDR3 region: CASSEYSGSYNEQFF. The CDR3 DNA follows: TGTGCCAGCAGTGAGTATAGCGGAAGCTACAATGAGCAGTTCTTC.

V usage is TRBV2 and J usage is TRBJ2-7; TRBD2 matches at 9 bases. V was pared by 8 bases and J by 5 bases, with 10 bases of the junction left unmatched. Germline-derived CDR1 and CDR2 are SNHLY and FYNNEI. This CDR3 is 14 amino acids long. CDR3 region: CASLSGRLANEQYF. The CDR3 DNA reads TGTGCCAGCCTTAGCGGGAGATTGGCAAACGAGCAGTACTTC.

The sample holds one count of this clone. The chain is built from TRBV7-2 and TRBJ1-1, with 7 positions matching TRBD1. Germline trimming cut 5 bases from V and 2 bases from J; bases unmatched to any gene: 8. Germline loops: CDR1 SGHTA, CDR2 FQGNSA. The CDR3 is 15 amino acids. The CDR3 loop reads CASSHQTGVNTEAFF. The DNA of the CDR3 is TGTGCCAGCAGCCACCAAACAGGGGTTAACACTGAAGCTTTCTTT.

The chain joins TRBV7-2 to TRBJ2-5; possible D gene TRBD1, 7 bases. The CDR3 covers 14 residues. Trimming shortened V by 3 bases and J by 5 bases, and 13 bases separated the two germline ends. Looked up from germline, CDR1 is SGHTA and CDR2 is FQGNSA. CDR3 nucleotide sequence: TGTGCCAGCAGCTTGGGCGGGACAGAGGAGACCCAGTACTTC. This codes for CASSLGGTEETQYF. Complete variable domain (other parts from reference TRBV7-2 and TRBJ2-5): GAGVSQSPSNKVTEKGKDVELRCDPISGHTALYWYRQSLGQGLEFLIYFQGNSAPDKSGLPSDRFSAERTGGSVSTLTIQRTQQEDSAVYLCASSLGGTEETQYFGPGTRLLVL.

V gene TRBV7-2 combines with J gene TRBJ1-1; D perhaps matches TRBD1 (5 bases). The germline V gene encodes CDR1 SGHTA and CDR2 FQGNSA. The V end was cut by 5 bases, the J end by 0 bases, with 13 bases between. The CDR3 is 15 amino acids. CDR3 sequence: CASSPQQVLNTEAFF. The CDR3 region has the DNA TGTGCCAGCAGCCCACAACAGGTCTTGAACACTGAAGCTTTCTTT.

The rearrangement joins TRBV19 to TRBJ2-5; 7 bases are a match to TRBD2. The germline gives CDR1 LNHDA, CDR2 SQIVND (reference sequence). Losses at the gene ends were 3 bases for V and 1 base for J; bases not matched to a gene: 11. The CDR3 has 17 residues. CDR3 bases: TGTGCCAGTAGTATTCGATGGGCTAGCGGAGTCCAAGAGACCCAGTACTTC. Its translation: CASSIRWASGVQETQYF.

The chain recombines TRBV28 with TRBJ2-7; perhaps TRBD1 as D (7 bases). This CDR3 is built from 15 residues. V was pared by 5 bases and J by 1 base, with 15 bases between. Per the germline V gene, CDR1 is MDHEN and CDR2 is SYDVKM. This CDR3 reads CASSVAQGTSYEQYF. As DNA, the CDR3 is TGTGCCAGCAGTGTTGCACAGGGGACTTCCTACGAGCAGTACTTC.

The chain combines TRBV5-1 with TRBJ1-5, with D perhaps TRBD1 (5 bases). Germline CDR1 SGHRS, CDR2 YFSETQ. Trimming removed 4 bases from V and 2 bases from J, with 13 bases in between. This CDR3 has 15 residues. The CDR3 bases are TGCGCCAGCAGCCCAGACGGGGGGGGCAATCAGCCCCAGCATTTT. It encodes CASSPDGGGNQPQHF.

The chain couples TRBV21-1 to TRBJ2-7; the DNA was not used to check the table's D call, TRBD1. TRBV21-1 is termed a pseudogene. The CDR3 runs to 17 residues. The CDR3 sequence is CASSKPRDRGTSYEQYF. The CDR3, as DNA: TGTGCCAGCAGCAAGCCTAGGGACAGGGGTACCTCCTACGAGCAGTACTTC.

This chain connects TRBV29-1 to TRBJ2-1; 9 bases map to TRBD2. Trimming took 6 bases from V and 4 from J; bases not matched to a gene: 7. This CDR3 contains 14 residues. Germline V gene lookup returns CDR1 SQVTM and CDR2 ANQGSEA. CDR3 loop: CSVRGRAGYNEQFF. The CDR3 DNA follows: TGCAGCGTCCGCGGGAGGGCCGGGTACAATGAGCAGTTCTTC.

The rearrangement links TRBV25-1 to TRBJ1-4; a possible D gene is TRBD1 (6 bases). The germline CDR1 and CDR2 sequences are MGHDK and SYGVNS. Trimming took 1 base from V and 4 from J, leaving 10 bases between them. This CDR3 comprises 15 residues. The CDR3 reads CASSEWRGGNEKLFF. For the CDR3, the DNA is TGTGCCAGCAGTGAATGGAGGGGGGGTAATGAAAAACTGTTTTTT. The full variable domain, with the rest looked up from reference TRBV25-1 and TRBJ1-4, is EADIYQTPRYLVIGTGKKITLECSQTMGHDKMYWYQQDPGMELHLIHYSYGVNSTEKGDLSSESTVSRIRTEHFPLTLESARPSHTSQYLCASSEWRGGNEKLFFGSGTQLSVL.

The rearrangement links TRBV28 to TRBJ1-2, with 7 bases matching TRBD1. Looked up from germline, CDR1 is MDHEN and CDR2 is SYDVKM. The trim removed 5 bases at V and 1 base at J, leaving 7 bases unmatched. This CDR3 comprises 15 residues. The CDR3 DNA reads TGTGCCAGCAGTCCCCCAGGGGGTCTTAACTATGGCTACACCTTC. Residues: CASSPPGGLNYGYTF.

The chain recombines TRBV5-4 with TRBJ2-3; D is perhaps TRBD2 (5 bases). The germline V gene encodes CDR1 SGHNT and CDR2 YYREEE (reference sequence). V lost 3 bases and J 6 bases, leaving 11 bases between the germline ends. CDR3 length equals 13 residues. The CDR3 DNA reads TGTGCCAGCAGCTACGCCTCGGGGGATACGCAGTATTTT. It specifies CASSYASGDTQYF.

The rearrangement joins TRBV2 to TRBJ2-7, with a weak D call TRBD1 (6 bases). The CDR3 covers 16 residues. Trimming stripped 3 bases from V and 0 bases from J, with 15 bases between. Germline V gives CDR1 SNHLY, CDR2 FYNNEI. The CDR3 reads CASSDPGQSTSYEQYF. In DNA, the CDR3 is TGTGCCAGCAGTGATCCAGGACAGTCAACCTCCTACGAGCAGTACTTC.

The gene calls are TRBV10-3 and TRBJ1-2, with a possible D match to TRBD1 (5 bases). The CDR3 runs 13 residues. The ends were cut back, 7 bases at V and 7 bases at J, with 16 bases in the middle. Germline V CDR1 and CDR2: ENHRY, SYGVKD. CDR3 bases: TGTGCCATCACCCCTCAGGGAGGAGTTGGCTACACCTTC. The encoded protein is CAITPQGGVGYTF.

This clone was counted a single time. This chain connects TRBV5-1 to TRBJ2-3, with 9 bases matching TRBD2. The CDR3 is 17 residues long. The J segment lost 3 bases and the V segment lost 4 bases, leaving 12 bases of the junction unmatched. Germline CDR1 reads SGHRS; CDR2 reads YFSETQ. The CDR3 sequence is CASSLTPSGAFTDTQYF. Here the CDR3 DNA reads TGCGCCAGCAGCCTAACCCCTAGCGGGGCGTTTACAGATACGCAGTATTTT.

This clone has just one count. The CDR3 nucleotides are TGTGCCAGCAGCCCCTACCTCACAGATACGCAGTATTTT. This translates into CASSPYLTDTQYF. This sequence joins TRBV6-6 and TRBJ2-3; D gene unclear. From germline, CDR1 is MNHNY and CDR2 SVGAGI (reference sequence). The length of the CDR3 is 13 residues. V was cut by 6 bases and J by 2 bases, with 9 bases left in between.